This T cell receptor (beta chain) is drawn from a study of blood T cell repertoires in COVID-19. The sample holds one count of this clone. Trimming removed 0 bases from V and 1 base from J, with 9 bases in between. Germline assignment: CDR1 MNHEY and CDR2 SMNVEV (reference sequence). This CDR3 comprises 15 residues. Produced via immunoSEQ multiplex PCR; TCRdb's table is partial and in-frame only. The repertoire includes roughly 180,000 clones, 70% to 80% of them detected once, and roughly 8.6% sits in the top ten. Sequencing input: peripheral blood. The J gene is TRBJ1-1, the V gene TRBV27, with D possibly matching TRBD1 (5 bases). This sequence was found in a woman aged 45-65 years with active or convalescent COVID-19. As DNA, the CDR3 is TGTGCCAGCAGTTTATCGCGTGGGGCGAACACTGAAGCTTTCTTT. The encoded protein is CASSLSRGANTEAFF.